Given below is one TCR beta chain in context. Possible read error: a much larger clone is one base away. This entry is derived from a study of T cells in Graves' hyperthyroidism and ophthalmopathy. Patients having uncontrolled infection, another autoimmune disease, pregnancy or lactation were not included. CDR3 length: 18 residues. Looked up from germline, CDR1 is LNHDA and CDR2 is SQIVND (reference sequence). V dropped 1 base and J dropped 2; count of bases not matched to a gene: 6. Amplified TCR beta CDR3 regions came from RNA transcripts. Using the HTBI primer set, a first-round RT-PCR was run on the TCR CDR3. Using its own MiXCR run on the multiplex PCR reads, TCRdb lists one record per CDR3 protein. The sample records fewer than 500,000 distinct CDR3 sequences, roughly 14% being singletons.

This receptor was obtained from a young man with Graves' ophthalmopathy. The genes are TRBV19 and TRBJ1-5; 12 bases line up with TRBD1. Source material: blood. The DNA for the CDR3 is TGTGCCAGTAGTATAGGAGGGACAGGGGGCTGGGGCAATCAGCCCCAGCATTTT. Its translation: CASSIGGTGGWGNQPQHF.